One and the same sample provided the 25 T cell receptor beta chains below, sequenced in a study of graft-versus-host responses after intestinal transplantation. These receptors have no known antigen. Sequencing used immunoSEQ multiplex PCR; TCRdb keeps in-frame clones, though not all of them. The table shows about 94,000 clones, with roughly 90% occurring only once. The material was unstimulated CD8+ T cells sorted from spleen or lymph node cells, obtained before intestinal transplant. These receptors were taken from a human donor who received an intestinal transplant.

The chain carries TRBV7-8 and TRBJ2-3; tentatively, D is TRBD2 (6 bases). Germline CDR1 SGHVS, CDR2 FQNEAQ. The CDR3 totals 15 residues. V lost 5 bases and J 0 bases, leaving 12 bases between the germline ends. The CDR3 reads CASSERGTSTDTQYF. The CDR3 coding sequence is TGTGCCAGCAGCGAACGCGGGACTAGCACAGATACGCAGTATTTT.

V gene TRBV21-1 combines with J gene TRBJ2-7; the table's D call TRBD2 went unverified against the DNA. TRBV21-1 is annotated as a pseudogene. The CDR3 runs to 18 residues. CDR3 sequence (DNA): TGTGCCAGCAGCAAGGGGAGGGTGGAGCGGGAGGGCTCCTACGAGCAGTACTTC. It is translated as CASSKGRVEREGSYEQYF.

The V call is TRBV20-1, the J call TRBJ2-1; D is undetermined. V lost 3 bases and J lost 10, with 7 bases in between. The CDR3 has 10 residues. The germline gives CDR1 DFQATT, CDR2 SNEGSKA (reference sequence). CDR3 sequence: CSASLAEQFF. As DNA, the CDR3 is TGCAGTGCTAGCCTTGCGGAGCAGTTCTTC.

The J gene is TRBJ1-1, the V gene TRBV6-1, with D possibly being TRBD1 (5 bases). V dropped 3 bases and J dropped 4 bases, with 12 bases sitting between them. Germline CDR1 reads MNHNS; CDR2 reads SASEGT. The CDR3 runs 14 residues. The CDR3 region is CASSEGRGGTEAFF. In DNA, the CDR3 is TGTGCCAGCAGTGAGGGTAGGGGCGGCACTGAAGCTTTCTTT.

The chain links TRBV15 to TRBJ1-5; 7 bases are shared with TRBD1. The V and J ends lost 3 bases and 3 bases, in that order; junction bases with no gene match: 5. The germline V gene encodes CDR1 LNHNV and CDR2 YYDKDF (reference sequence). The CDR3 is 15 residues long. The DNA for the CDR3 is TGTGCCACCAGCAGGGACAGGAGCGCCAATCAGCCCCAGCATTTT. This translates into CATSRDRSANQPQHF.

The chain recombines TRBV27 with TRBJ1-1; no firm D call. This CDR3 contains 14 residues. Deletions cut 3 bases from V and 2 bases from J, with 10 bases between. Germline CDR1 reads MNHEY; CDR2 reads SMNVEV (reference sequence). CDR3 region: CASSLSLPNTEAFF. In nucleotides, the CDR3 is TGTGCCAGCAGTTTGAGCCTACCTAACACTGAAGCTTTCTTT.

The CDR3 DNA reads TGTGCCAGCAGCCGGCCCGGGGAGCAGTTCTTC. Translation: CASSRPGEQFF. The V gene is TRBV7-6, the J gene TRBJ2-1, with D unresolved. Germline loops: CDR1 SGHVS, CDR2 FNYEAQ. The V end lost 5 bases, the J end lost 10 bases, and 9 bases lay between the germline ends. This CDR3 spans 11 amino acids.

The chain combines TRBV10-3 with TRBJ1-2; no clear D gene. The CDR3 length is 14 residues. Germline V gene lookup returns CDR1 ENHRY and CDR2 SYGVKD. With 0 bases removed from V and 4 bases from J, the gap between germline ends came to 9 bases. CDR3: CAISESQVPYGYTF. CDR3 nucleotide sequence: TGTGCCATCAGTGAGTCGCAGGTCCCCTATGGCTACACCTTC.

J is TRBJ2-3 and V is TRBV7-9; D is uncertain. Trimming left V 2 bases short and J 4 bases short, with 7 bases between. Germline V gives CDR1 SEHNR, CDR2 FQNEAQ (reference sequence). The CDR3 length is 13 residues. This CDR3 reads CASSLPVPDTQYF. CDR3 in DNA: TGTGCCAGCAGCTTACCGGTCCCAGATACGCAGTATTTT.

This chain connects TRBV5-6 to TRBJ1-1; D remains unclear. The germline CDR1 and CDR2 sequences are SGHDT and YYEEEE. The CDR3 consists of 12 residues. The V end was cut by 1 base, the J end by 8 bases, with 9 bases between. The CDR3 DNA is TGTGCCAGCAGCTTGTTAGATTCCGAAGCTTTCTTT. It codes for CASSLLDSEAFF.

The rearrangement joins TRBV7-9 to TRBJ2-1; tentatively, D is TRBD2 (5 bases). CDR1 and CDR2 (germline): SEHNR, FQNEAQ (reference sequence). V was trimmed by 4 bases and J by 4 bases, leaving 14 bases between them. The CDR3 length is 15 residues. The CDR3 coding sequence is TGTGCCAGCAGCTCCCAAGAGGACTCGTACAATGAGCAGTTCTTC. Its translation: CASSSQEDSYNEQFF.

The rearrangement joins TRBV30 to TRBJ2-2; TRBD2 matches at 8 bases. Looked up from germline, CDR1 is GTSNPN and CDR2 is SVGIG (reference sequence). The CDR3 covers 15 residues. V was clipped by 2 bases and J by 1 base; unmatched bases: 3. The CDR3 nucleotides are TGTGCCTGGAGTCCGGGACTAGAGAACACCGGGGAGCTGTTTTTT. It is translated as CAWSPGLENTGELFF.

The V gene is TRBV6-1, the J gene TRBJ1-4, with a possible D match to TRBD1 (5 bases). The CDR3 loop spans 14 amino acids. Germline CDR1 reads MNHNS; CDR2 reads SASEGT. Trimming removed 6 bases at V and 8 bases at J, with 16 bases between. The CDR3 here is CASRVDSVGEKLFF. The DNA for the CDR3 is TGTGCCAGCAGGGTTGACAGCGTGGGGGAAAAACTGTTTTTT.

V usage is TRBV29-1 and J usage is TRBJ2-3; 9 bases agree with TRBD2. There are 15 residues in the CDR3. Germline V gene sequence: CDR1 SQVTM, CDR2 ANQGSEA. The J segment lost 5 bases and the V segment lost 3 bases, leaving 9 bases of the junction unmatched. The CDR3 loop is CSVEMSGRQEDTQYF. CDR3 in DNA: TGCAGCGTTGAGATGAGCGGGAGGCAAGAAGATACGCAGTATTTT.

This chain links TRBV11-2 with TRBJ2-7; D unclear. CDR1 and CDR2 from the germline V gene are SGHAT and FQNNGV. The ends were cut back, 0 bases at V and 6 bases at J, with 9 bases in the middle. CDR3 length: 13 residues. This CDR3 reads CASSLDIRVEQYF. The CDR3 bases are TGTGCCAGCAGCTTAGATATCCGGGTCGAGCAGTACTTC.

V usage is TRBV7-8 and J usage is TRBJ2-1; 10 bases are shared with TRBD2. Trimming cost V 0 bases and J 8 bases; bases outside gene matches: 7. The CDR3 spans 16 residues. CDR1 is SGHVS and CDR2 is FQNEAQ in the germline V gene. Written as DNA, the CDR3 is TGTGCCAGCAGCTTAGCACCAGCGGGAGGGCGGGATGAGCAGTTCTTC. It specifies CASSLAPAGGRDEQFF.

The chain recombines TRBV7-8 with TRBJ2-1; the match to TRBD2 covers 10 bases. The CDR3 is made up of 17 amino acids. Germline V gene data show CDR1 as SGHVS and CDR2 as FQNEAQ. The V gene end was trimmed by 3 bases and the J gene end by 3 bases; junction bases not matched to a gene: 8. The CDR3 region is CASSFDTSGTIYNEQFF. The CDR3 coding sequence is TGTGCCAGCAGCTTTGATACTAGCGGGACAATCTACAATGAGCAGTTCTTC.

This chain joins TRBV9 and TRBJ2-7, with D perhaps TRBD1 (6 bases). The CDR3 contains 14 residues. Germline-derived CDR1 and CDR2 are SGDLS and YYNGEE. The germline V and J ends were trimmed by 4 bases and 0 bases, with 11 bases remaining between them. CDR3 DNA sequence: TGTGCCAGCAGCCCGGACAGTTTCTCCTACGAGCAGTACTTC. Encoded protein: CASSPDSFSYEQYF.

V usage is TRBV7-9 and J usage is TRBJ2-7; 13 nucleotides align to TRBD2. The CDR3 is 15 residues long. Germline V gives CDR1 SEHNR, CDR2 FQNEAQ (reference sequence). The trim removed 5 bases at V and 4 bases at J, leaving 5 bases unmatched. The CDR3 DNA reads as TGTGCCAGCAGCCCCCAGACTAGCGGGAGGTACGAGCAGTACTTC. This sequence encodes CASSPQTSGRYEQYF.

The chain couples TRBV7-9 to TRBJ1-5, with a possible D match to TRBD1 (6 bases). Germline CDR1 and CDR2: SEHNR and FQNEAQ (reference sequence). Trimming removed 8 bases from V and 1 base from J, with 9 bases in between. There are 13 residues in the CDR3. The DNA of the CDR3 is TGTGCCAGCCAGGGGATGAGCAATCAGCCCCAGCATTTT. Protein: CASQGMSNQPQHF.

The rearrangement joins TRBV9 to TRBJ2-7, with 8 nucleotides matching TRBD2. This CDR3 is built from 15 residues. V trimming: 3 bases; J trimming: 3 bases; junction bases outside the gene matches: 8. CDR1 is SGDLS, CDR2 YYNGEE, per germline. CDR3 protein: CASSGGLGPYYEQYF. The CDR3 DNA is TGTGCCAGCAGCGGGGGACTAGGCCCTTACTACGAGCAGTACTTC.

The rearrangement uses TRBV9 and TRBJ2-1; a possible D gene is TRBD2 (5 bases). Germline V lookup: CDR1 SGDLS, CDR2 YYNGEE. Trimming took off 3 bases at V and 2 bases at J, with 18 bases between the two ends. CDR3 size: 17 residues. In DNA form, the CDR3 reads TGTGCCAGCAGCGCGCCAAGCGGAGGCGGGCCCTACAATGAGCAGTTCTTC. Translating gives CASSAPSGGGPYNEQFF.

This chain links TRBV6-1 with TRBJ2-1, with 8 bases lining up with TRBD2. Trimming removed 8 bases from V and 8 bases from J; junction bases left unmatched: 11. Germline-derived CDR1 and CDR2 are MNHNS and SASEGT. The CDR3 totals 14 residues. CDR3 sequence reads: CASLEVRAGDEQFF. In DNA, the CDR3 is TGTGCCAGCCTCGAAGTTCGAGCGGGAGATGAGCAGTTCTTC.

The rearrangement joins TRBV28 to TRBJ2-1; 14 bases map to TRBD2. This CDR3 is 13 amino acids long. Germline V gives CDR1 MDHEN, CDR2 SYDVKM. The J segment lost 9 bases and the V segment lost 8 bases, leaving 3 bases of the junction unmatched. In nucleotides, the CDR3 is TGTGCCAGCCGCGGACTAGCGGGAGGTGAGCAGTTCTTC. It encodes CASRGLAGGEQFF.

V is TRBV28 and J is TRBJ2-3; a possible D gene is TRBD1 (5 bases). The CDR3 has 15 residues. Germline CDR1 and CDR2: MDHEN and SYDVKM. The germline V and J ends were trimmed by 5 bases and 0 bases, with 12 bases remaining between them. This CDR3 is CASSHDRASTDTQYF. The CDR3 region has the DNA TGTGCCAGCAGTCACGACAGAGCTAGCACAGATACGCAGTATTTT.